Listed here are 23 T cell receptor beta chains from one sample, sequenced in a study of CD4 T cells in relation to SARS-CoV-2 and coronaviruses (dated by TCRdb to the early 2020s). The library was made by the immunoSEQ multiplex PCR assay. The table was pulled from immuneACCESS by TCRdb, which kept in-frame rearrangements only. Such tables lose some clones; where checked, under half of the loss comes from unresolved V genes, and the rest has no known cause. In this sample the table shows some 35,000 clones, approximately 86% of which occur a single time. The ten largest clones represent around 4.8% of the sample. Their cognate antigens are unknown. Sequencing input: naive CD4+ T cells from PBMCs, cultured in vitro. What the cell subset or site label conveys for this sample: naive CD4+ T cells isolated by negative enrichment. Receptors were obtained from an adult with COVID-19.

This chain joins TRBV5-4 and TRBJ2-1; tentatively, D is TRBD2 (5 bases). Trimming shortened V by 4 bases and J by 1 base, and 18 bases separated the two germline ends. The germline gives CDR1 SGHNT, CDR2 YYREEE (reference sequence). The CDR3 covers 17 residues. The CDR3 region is CASSDSPGIRSYNEQFF. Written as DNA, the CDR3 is TGTGCCAGCAGCGATTCCCCGGGGATAAGGTCCTACAATGAGCAGTTCTTC. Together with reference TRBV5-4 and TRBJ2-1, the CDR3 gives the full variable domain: ETGVTQSPTHLIKTRGQQVTLRCSSQSGHNTVSWYQQALGQGPQFIFQYYREEENGRGNFPPRFSGLQFPNYSSELNVNALELDDSALYLCASSDSPGIRSYNEQFFGPGTRLTVL.

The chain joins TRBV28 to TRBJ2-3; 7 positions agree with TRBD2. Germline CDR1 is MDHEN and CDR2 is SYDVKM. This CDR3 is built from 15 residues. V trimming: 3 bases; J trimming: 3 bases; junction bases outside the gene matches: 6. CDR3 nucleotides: TGTGCCAGCAGTTTGCGGGACGGGAGGACAGATACGCAGTATTTT. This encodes CASSLRDGRTDTQYF.

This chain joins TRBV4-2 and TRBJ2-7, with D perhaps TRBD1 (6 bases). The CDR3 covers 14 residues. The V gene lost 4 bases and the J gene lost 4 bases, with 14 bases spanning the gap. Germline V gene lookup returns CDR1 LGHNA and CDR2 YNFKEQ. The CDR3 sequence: CASSRDETGYEQYF. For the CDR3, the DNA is TGTGCCAGCAGCCGGGACGAGACAGGTTACGAGCAGTACTTC.

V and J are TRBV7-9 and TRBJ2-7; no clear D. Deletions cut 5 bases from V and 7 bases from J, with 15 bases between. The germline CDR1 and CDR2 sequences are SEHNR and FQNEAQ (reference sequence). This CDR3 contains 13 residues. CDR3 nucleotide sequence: TGTGCCAGCAGCCCACCGACCCTGAGTGAGCAGTACTTC. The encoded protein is CASSPPTLSEQYF.

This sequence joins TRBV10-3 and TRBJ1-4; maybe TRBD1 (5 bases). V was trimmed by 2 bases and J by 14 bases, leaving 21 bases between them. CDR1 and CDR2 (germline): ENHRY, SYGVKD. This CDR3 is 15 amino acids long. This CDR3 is CAISERGSGIRGLFF. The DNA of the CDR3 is TGTGCCATCAGTGAGAGGGGATCCGGGATCAGAGGGCTGTTTTTT.

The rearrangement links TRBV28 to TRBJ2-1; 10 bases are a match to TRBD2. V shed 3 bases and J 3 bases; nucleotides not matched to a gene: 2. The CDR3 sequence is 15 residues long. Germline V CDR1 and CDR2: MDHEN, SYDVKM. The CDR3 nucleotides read TGTGCCAGCAGTTTGTCTAGCGGGAGCTACAATGAGCAGTTCTTC. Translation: CASSLSSGSYNEQFF.

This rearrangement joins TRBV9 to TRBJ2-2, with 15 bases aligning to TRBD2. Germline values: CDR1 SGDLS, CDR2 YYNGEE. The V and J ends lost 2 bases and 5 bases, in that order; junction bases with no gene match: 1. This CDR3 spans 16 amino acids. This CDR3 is CASSVGTSGRTGELFF. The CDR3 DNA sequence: TGTGCCAGCAGCGTCGGGACTAGCGGGAGGACCGGGGAGCTGTTTTTT.

DNA for the CDR3: TGTGCCAGCGGCAGGGGCGAGACCCAGTACTTC. Amino acids: CASGRGETQYF. The rearrangement uses TRBV5-4 and TRBJ2-5, with D possibly being TRBD1 (6 bases). This CDR3 comprises 11 residues. CDR1 and CDR2 (germline): SGHNT, YYREEE (reference sequence). Trimming pared 7 bases from V and 5 bases from J, leaving 9 bases between.

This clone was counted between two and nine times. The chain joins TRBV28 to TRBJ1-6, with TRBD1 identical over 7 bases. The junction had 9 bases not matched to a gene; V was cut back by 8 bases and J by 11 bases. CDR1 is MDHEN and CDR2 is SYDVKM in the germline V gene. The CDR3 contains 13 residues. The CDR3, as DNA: TGTGCCAGCCATCAAGGGGGCAGGCCACCCCTCCACTTT. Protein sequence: CASHQGGRPPLHF. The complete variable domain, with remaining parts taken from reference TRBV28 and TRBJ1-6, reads DVKVTQSSRYLVKRTGEKVFLECVQDMDHENMFWYRQDPGLGLRLIYFSYDVKMKEKGDIPEGYSVSREKKERFSLILESASTNQTSMYLCASHQGGRPPLHFGNGTRLTVT.

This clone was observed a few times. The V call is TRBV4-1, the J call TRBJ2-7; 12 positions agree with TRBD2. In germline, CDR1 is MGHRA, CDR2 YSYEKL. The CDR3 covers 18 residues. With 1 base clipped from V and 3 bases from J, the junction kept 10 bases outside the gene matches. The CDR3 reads CASSQVFLTSGSVYEQYF. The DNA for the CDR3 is TGCGCCAGCAGCCAAGTTTTCTTGACTAGCGGGAGCGTCTACGAGCAGTACTTC.

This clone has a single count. The CDR3 spells CASMKQTGGRAEAFF. The DNA for the CDR3 is TGTGCCAGCATGAAACAAACAGGGGGAAGGGCTGAAGCTTTCTTT. The gene calls are TRBV28 and TRBJ1-1, with 8 bases fitting TRBD1. This CDR3 contains 15 residues. Looked up from germline, CDR1 is MDHEN and CDR2 is SYDVKM. The J segment lost 6 bases and the V segment lost 7 bases, leaving 13 bases of the junction unmatched.

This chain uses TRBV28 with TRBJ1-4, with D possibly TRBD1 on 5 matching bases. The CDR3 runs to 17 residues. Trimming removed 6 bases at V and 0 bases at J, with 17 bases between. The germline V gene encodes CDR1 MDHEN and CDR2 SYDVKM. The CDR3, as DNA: TGTGCCAGCAGCCCTGACAGTCGGCAAACAACTAATGAAAAACTGTTTTTT. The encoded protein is CASSPDSRQTTNEKLFF.

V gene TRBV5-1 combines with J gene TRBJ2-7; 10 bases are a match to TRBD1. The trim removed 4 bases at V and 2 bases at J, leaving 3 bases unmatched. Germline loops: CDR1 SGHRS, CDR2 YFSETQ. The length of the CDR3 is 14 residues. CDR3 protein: CASSMGQGPYEQYF. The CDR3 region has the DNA TGCGCCAGCAGCATGGGACAGGGGCCCTACGAGCAGTACTTC.

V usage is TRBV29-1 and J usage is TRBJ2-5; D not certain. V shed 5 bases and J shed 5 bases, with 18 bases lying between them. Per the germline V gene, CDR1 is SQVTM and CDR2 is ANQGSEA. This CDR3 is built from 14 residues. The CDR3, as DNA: TGCAGCGTTCTGCCGGGTCCCCCGACGGAGACCCAGTACTTC. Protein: CSVLPGPPTETQYF.

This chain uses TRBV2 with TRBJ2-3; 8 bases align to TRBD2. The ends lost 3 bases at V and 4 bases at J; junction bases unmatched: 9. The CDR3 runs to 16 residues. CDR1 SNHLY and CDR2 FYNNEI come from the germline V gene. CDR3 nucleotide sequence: TGTGCCAGCAGTGAGTACCGCGCGGGAGGCCCAGATACGCAGTATTTT. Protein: CASSEYRAGGPDTQYF. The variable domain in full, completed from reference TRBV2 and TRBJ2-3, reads EPEVTQTPSHQVTQMGQEVILRCVPISNHLYFYWYRQILGQKVEFLVSFYNNEISEKSEIFDDQFSVERPDGSNFTLKIRSTKLEDSAMYFCASSEYRAGGPDTQYFGPGTRLTVL.

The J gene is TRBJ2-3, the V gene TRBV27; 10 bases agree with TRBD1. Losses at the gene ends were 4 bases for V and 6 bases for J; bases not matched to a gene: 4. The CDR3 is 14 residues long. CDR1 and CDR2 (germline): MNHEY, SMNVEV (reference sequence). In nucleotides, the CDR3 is TGTGCCAGCAGTTGGGGACAGGGGTTGGATACGCAGTATTTT. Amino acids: CASSWGQGLDTQYF.

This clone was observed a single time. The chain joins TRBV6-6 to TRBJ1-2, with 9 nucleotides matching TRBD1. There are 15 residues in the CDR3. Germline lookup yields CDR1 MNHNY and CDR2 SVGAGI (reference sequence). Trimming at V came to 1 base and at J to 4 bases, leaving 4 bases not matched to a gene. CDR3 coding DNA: TGTGCCAGCAGTTACTTGGGACAGGGACTCTATGGCTACACCTTC. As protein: CASSYLGQGLYGYTF.

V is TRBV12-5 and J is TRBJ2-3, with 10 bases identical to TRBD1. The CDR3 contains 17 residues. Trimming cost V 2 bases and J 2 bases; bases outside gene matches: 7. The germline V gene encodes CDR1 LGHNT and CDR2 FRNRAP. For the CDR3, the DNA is TGTGCTAGTGGTTTGTTCTCGGGACAGGGGCTCACAGATACGCAGTATTTT. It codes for CASGLFSGQGLTDTQYF.

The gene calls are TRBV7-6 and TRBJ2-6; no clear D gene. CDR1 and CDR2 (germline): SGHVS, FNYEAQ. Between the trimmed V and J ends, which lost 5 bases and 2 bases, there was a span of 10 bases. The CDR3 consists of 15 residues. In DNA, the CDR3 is TGTGCCAGCAGCCAACCGGCTACTGGGGCCAACGTCCTGACTTTC. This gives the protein CASSQPATGANVLTF.

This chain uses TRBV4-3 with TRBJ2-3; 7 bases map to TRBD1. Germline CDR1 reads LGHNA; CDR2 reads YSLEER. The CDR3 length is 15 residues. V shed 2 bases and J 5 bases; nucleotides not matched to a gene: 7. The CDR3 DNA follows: TGCGCCAGCAGCCAACAACAGGGGTTAGGAGATACGCAGTATTTT. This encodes CASSQQQGLGDTQYF.

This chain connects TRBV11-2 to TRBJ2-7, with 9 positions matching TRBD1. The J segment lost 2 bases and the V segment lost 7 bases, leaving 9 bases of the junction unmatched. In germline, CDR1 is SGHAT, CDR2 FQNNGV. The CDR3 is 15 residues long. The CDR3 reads CASNSDRGATYEQYF. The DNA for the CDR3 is TGTGCCAGCAACTCGGACAGGGGCGCTACCTACGAGCAGTACTTC.

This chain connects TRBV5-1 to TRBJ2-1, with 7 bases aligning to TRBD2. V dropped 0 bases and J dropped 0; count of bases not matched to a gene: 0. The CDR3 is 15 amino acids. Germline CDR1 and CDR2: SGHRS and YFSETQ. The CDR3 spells CASSLGGGSYNEQFF. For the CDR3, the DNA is TGCGCCAGCAGCTTGGGCGGGGGCTCCTACAATGAGCAGTTCTTC. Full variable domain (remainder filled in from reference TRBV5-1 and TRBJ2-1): KAGVTQTPRYLIKTRGQQVTLSCSPISGHRSVSWYQQTPGQGLQFLFEYFSETQRNKGNFPGRFSGRQFSNSRSEMNVSTLELGDSALYLCASSLGGGSYNEQFFGPGTRLTVL.

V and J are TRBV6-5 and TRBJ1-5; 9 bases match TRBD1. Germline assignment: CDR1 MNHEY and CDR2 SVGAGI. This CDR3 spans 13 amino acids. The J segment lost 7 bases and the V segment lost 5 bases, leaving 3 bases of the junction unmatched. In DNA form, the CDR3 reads TGTGCCAGCAGTCGGACAGGGGACCAGCCCCAGCATTTT. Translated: CASSRTGDQPQHF.